What follows are 32 T cell receptor beta chains derived from one specimen sequenced in a study of T cell responses to AZD1222 COVID-19 vaccine. The assay was immunoSEQ multiplex PCR, and TCRdb's table has in-frame clones only and misses some. Counted here are approximately 100,000 clones, 90% to 95% occurring once; the ten biggest clones make up 7.5%. The sample here was peripheral blood, taken on day 0 of AZD1222 vaccination. These receptors all stem from an adult in good health.

The chain is built from TRBV9 and TRBJ2-2; D unclear. The V gene's germline CDR1 is SGDLS and CDR2 YYNGEE. The CDR3 runs 17 residues. Trimming shortened V by 0 bases and J by 1 base, and 13 bases separated the two germline ends. The CDR3 DNA reads TGTGCCAGCAGCGTAGTGCCGACGGTGATGAACACCGGGGAGCTGTTTTTT. It is translated as CASSVVPTVMNTGELFF. The whole variable domain, filled in from reference TRBV9 and TRBJ2-2, reads DSGVTQTPKHLITATGQRVTLRCSPRSGDLSVYWYQQSLDQGLQFLIQYYNGEERAKGNILERFSAQQFPDLHSELNLSSLELGDSALYFCASSVVPTVMNTGELFFGEGSRLTVL.

This chain connects TRBV7-8 to TRBJ1-2, with D uncertain. The CDR3 totals 17 residues. The germline V gene encodes CDR1 SGHVS and CDR2 FQNEAQ. V lost 0 bases, J lost 4 bases, and 18 bases lay in between. The CDR3 loop is CASSLAGRARLGYGYTF. In DNA form, the CDR3 reads TGTGCCAGCAGCTTAGCGGGCCGGGCTAGGTTGGGCTATGGCTACACCTTC.

The chain couples TRBV5-4 to TRBJ1-6; 7 bases agree with TRBD1. With V trimmed by 0 bases and J by 7 bases, 4 bases remained unmatched. Germline assignment: CDR1 SGHNT and CDR2 YYREEE (reference sequence). CDR3 length: 15 residues. CDR3 DNA: TGTGCCAGCAGCTTGGACAGGGGTTGGAATTCACCCCTCCACTTT. Its translation is CASSLDRGWNSPLHF. Together with reference TRBV5-4 and TRBJ1-6, the CDR3 gives the full variable domain: ETGVTQSPTHLIKTRGQQVTLRCSSQSGHNTVSWYQQALGQGPQFIFQYYREEENGRGNFPPRFSGLQFPNYSSELNVNALELDDSALYLCASSLDRGWNSPLHFGNGTRLTVT.

The chain carries TRBV29-1 and TRBJ1-4; the D gene is possibly TRBD1 (6 bases). The CDR3 totals 13 residues. Looked up from germline, CDR1 is SQVTM and CDR2 is ANQGSEA. V lost 4 bases and J lost 7, with 13 bases in between. DNA of the CDR3: TGCAGCGTTGTGAGGGGGATCGGTGAAAAACTGTTTTTT. This sequence encodes CSVVRGIGEKLFF.

The chain recombines TRBV10-3 with TRBJ1-2; D possibly corresponds to TRBD1 (5 bases). V was trimmed by 10 bases and J by 3 bases, leaving 12 bases between them. Germline V gene lookup returns CDR1 ENHRY and CDR2 SYGVKD. The CDR3 length is 12 residues. The CDR3 region is CATVQTDYGYTF. Here the CDR3 DNA reads TGTGCCACCGTGCAGACAGACTATGGCTACACCTTC.

The chain links TRBV4-1 to TRBJ1-3; D is undetermined. V lost 1 base to trimming and J lost 0 bases, with 10 bases between them. This CDR3 is 16 amino acids long. Germline V gene sequence: CDR1 MGHRA, CDR2 YSYEKL. CDR3 amino acids: CASSQASASSGNTIYF. CDR3 bases: TGCGCCAGCAGCCAAGCCAGTGCAAGCTCTGGAAACACCATATATTTT.

The CDR3 loop reads CASSPEVTGREQFF. CDR3 sequence (DNA): TGCGCCAGCAGCCCTGAGGTTACGGGGCGAGAGCAGTTCTTC. The chain recombines TRBV4-3 with TRBJ2-1, with D perhaps being TRBD1 or TRBD2 (5 bases each). V lost 4 bases and J 10 bases, leaving 17 bases between the germline ends. CDR3 length equals 14 residues. Germline CDR1 reads LGHNA; CDR2 reads YSLEER.

The chain joins TRBV25-1 to TRBJ2-1; D might be TRBD2 (5 bases). CDR1 is MGHDK and CDR2 is SYGVNS in the germline V gene. CDR3 size: 14 residues. Trimming left V 1 base short and J 9 bases short, with 13 bases between. CDR3 residues: CASSEWETGGEQFF. As DNA, the CDR3 is TGTGCCAGCAGTGAATGGGAGACGGGTGGTGAGCAGTTCTTC.

This sequence joins TRBV5-4 and TRBJ1-1; no reliable D call. The length of the CDR3 is 14 residues. From germline, CDR1 is SGHNT and CDR2 YYREEE (reference sequence). Trimming removed 2 bases at V and 0 bases at J, with 8 bases between. The CDR3 DNA reads TGTGCCAGCAGCTTAAAGGTCATGAACACTGAAGCTTTCTTT. Amino acids: CASSLKVMNTEAFF.

This clone was counted a single time. The same CDR3 arises from other DNA sequences in this sample as well. The rearrangement links TRBV3-1 (or the pseudogene TRBV3-2) to TRBJ1-1; 8 positions agree with TRBD1. This CDR3 comprises 15 residues. Germline lookup yields CDR1 LGHDT and CDR2 YNNKEL (reference sequence). With 1 base clipped from V and 5 bases from J, the junction kept 6 bases outside the gene matches. The CDR3 region is CASSQAGQGNTEAFF. DNA for the CDR3: TGTGCCAGCAGCCAAGCCGGACAGGGAAATACTGAAGCTTTCTTT.

The chain has TRBV2 and TRBJ1-3; perhaps TRBD1 as D (6 bases). Trimming took off 6 bases at V and 4 bases at J, with 13 bases between the two ends. The germline CDR1 and CDR2 sequences are SNHLY and FYNNEI. The CDR3 contains 14 residues. The CDR3 loop is CASRIQGSGNTIYF. As DNA, the CDR3 is TGTGCCAGCAGGATACAGGGATCAGGAAACACCATATATTTT.

The chain uses TRBV5-5 and TRBJ1-1, with a possible D match to TRBD1 (5 bases). Germline V gene data show CDR1 as SGHKS and CDR2 as YYEKEE (reference sequence). The CDR3 runs to 14 residues. The ends were cut back, 0 bases at V and 3 bases at J, with 9 bases in the middle. Here the CDR3 DNA reads TGTGCCAGCAGCTTGGGACAGACCGACACTGAAGCTTTCTTT. This gives the protein CASSLGQTDTEAFF. The entire variable domain, with the rest obtained from reference TRBV5-5 and TRBJ1-1, is as follows: DAGVTQSPTHLIKTRGQQVTLRCSPISGHKSVSWYQQVLGQGPQFIFQYYEKEERGRGNFPDRFSARQFPNYSSELNVNALLLGDSALYLCASSLGQTDTEAFFGQGTRLTVV.

The J gene is TRBJ1-3, the V gene TRBV19; D perhaps matches TRBD1 (5 bases). V was shortened by 3 bases and J by 2 bases, with 14 bases between the two germline ends. Germline values: CDR1 LNHDA, CDR2 SQIVND (reference sequence). The CDR3 has 16 amino acids. The CDR3: CASSILSGGAGNTIYF. DNA of the CDR3: TGTGCCAGTAGTATTCTCTCTGGAGGGGCTGGAAACACCATATATTTT. Looking up the rest from reference TRBV19 and TRBJ1-3 gives the full variable domain: DGGITQSPKYLFRKEGQNVTLSCEQNLNHDAMYWYRQDPGQGLRLIYYSQIVNDFQKGDIAEGYSVSREKKESFPLTVTSAQKNPTAFYLCASSILSGGAGNTIYFGEGSWLTVV.

The genes are TRBV3-1 (or the pseudogene TRBV3-2) and TRBJ1-4, with D tentatively TRBD1 (5 bases). V lost 2 bases to trimming and J lost 7 bases, with 14 bases between them. The germline gives CDR1 LGHDT, CDR2 YNNKEL (reference sequence). The CDR3 extends over 15 amino acids. The CDR3 reads CASSQPAGNVEKLFF. The CDR3 bases are TGTGCCAGCAGCCAACCGGCAGGGAATGTTGAAAAACTGTTTTTT.

V and J are TRBV2 and TRBJ2-6; weak D call: TRBD1 (6 bases). Trimming removed 6 bases from V and 2 bases from J, with 11 bases in between. The CDR3 covers 15 residues. Germline loops: CDR1 SNHLY, CDR2 FYNNEI. The CDR3, as DNA: TGTGCCAGCAGCATACAGGGAACTGGGGCCAACGTCCTGACTTTC. It yields the protein CASSIQGTGANVLTF.

CDR3 sequence: CASSLGTGMTPLHF. For the CDR3, the DNA is TGTGCCAGCAGTTTGGGGACAGGAATGACACCCCTCCACTTT. The chain recombines TRBV27 with TRBJ1-6, with 8 nucleotides matching TRBD1. Germline V CDR1 and CDR2: MNHEY, SMNVEV (reference sequence). The CDR3 is made up of 14 amino acids. The V segment lost 3 bases and the J segment 11 bases; nucleotides outside the gene matches: 6.

V usage is TRBV9 and J usage is TRBJ2-1; D is possibly TRBD1 (5 bases). Germline lookup yields CDR1 SGDLS and CDR2 YYNGEE. The CDR3 length is 14 residues. Trimming took off 2 bases at V and 4 bases at J, with 10 bases between the two ends. For the CDR3, the DNA is TGTGCCAGCAGCGTCCTCCCAGGGTACAATGAGCAGTTCTTC. Protein: CASSVLPGYNEQFF. The complete variable domain, with remaining parts taken from reference TRBV9 and TRBJ2-1, reads DSGVTQTPKHLITATGQRVTLRCSPRSGDLSVYWYQQSLDQGLQFLIQYYNGEERAKGNILERFSAQQFPDLHSELNLSSLELGDSALYFCASSVLPGYNEQFFGPGTRLTVL.

The rearrangement uses TRBV29-1 and TRBJ1-5, with 7 positions matching TRBD1. CDR1 and CDR2 (germline): SQVTM, ANQGSEA. CDR3 length: 14 amino acids. J gave up 2 bases and V 4 bases, and 5 bases lay outside the gene matches. The CDR3 sequence: CSVASGTGNQPQHF. In nucleotides, the CDR3 is TGCAGCGTTGCGTCCGGGACAGGCAATCAGCCCCAGCATTTT.

This clone was recorded a few times. This chain connects TRBV12-5 to TRBJ1-3; D is ambiguous. CDR3 length: 12 amino acids. Germline CDR1 reads LGHNT; CDR2 reads FRNRAP. Trimming removed 3 bases at V and 5 bases at J, with 5 bases between. CDR3 sequence: CASGFDRNTIYF. CDR3 nucleotides: TGTGCTAGTGGTTTCGATAGAAACACCATATATTTT.

The chain has TRBV5-1 and TRBJ1-1, with TRBD1 identical over 7 bases. CDR1 SGHRS and CDR2 YFSETQ come from the germline V gene. The CDR3 consists of 13 residues. V gave up 4 bases and J gave up 7 bases; unmatched junction bases: 7. For the CDR3, the DNA is TGCGCCAGCAGCAGGGACCGGGACAGTGAAGCTTTCTTT. Protein sequence: CASSRDRDSEAFF.

This clone was seen more than once but under ten times. The chain recombines TRBV7-9 with TRBJ1-1; 7 positions agree with TRBD1. Per the germline V gene, CDR1 is SEHNR and CDR2 is FQNEAQ (reference sequence). The ends lost 4 bases at V and 0 bases at J; junction bases unmatched: 5. The CDR3 is 15 residues long. CDR3 bases: TGTGCCAGCAGCTCCCCGACAGGGATGAACACTGAAGCTTTCTTT. It specifies CASSSPTGMNTEAFF.

The V and J genes are TRBV9 and TRBJ1-3, with 9 bases that match TRBD1. This CDR3 has 15 amino acids. The trim removed 4 bases at V and 2 bases at J, leaving 4 bases unmatched. Germline V gene sequence: CDR1 SGDLS, CDR2 YYNGEE. CDR3 loop: CASSPRTGAGNTIYF. The CDR3 nucleotides read TGTGCCAGCAGCCCCCGGACAGGGGCTGGAAACACCATATATTTT.

The V and J genes are TRBV5-1 and TRBJ2-7, with D tentatively TRBD1 (7 bases). With 0 bases removed from V and 5 bases from J, the gap between germline ends came to 12 bases. The CDR3 has 14 amino acids. From germline, CDR1 is SGHRS and CDR2 YFSETQ. In DNA form, the CDR3 reads TGCGCCAGCAGCTTGGTGGCAGGGGGGAACGAGCAGTACTTC. The encoded protein is CASSLVAGGNEQYF.

The chain recombines TRBV27 with TRBJ1-4; weak D call: TRBD1 (5 bases). V lost 0 bases to trimming and J lost 7 bases, with 18 bases between them. The CDR3 sequence is 17 residues long. Germline lookup yields CDR1 MNHEY and CDR2 SMNVEV (reference sequence). CDR3 protein: CASSLSRPGREIEKLFF. The CDR3 nucleotides read TGTGCCAGCAGTTTATCGCGCCCCGGCAGGGAAATTGAAAAACTGTTTTTT.

V gene TRBV19 combines with J gene TRBJ2-6; D call uncertain. Between the trimmed V and J ends, which lost 4 bases and 1 base, there was a span of 8 bases. CDR1 LNHDA and CDR2 SQIVND come from the germline V gene (reference sequence). CDR3 size: 15 residues. DNA for the CDR3: TGTGCCAGTAGTACTTCCAGGTCTGGGGCCAACGTCCTGACTTTC. Translation: CASSTSRSGANVLTF.

V gene TRBV5-1 combines with J gene TRBJ2-7; TRBD2 agrees at 13 bases. The CDR3 sequence is 16 residues long. After removal of 6 bases from V and 3 bases from J, the junction contained 9 bases not matched to a gene. Germline lookup yields CDR1 SGHRS and CDR2 YFSETQ. CDR3 in DNA: TGCGCCAGCACCACCTCCGGGACTAGCGGGGTCTACGAGCAGTACTTC. Its protein is CASTTSGTSGVYEQYF. Looking up the rest from reference TRBV5-1 and TRBJ2-7 gives the full variable domain: KAGVTQTPRYLIKTRGQQVTLSCSPISGHRSVSWYQQTPGQGLQFLFEYFSETQRNKGNFPGRFSGRQFSNSRSEMNVSTLELGDSALYLCASTTSGTSGVYEQYFGPGTRLTVT.

This chain connects TRBV7-3 to TRBJ2-3, with 7 bases identical to TRBD1. V lost 6 bases, J lost 2 bases, and 8 bases stayed unmatched. In germline, CDR1 is SGHTA, CDR2 FQGTGA. The CDR3 loop spans 15 amino acids. CDR3: CASRPPGQTTDTQYF. The CDR3 DNA follows: TGTGCCAGCAGGCCCCCGGGACAGACCACAGATACGCAGTATTTT.

The V call is TRBV6-1, the J call TRBJ2-3; no firm D call. CDR1 and CDR2 (germline): MNHNS, SASEGT. CDR3 length equals 13 residues. Trimming cost V 3 bases and J 6 bases, with 10 bases left between them. The CDR3 sequence: CASSELVGDTQYF. The CDR3 DNA reads as TGTGCCAGCAGTGAGCTAGTAGGGGATACGCAGTATTTT.

The chain employs TRBV7-9 and TRBJ1-2, with 10 positions matching TRBD1. Trimming at V came to 5 bases and at J to 6 bases, leaving 9 bases not matched to a gene. The CDR3 totals 15 residues. Germline assignment: CDR1 SEHNR and CDR2 FQNEAQ (reference sequence). The CDR3 nucleotides read TGTGCCAGCAGCCTGACGGACAGGGGGAGGGATGGCTACACCTTC. It is translated as CASSLTDRGRDGYTF.

The chain employs TRBV28 and TRBJ1-6, with D hard to call. V was shortened by 6 bases and J by 7 bases, with 10 bases between the two germline ends. In germline, CDR1 is MDHEN, CDR2 SYDVKM. This CDR3 is built from 13 residues. In DNA, the CDR3 is TGTGCCAGCAGGAGGCAGAGGAATTCACCCCTCCACTTT. Protein sequence: CASRRQRNSPLHF.

The genes are TRBV28 and TRBJ1-2; the D gene is possibly TRBD1 (5 bases). CDR1 and CDR2 from the germline V gene are MDHEN and SYDVKM. Between the trimmed V and J ends, which lost 4 bases and 8 bases, there was a span of 17 bases. CDR3 length: 14 residues. CDR3 DNA sequence: TGTGCCAGCAGTTCACCCCAGGGCCCCGGGGGCTACACCTTC. Translated: CASSSPQGPGGYTF.

V usage is TRBV28 and J usage is TRBJ1-2; D unresolved. Germline V CDR1 and CDR2: MDHEN, SYDVKM. V was trimmed by 5 bases and J by 2 bases, leaving 6 bases between them. The CDR3 is 12 residues long. CDR3 residues: CASSDGNYGYTF. The CDR3 coding sequence is TGTGCCAGCAGTGATGGGAACTATGGCTACACCTTC.